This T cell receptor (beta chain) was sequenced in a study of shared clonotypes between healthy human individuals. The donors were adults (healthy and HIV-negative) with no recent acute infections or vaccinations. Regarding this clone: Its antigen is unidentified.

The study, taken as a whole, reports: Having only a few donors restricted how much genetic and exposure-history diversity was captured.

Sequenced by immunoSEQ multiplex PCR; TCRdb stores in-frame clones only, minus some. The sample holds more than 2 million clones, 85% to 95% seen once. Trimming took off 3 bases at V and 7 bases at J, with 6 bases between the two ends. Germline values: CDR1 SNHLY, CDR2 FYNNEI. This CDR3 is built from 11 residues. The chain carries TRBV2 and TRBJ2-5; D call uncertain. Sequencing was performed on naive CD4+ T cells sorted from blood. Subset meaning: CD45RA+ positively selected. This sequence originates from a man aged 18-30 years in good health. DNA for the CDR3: TGTGCCAGCAGTGACCTGAGGACCCAGTACTTC. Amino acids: CASSDLRTQYF. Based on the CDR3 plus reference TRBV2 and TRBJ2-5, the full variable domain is EPEVTQTPSHQVTQMGQEVILRCVPISNHLYFYWYRQILGQKVEFLVSFYNNEISEKSEIFDDQFSVERPDGSNFTLKIRSTKLEDSAMYFCASSDLRTQYFGPGTRLLVL.